This TCR beta chain derives from a study of T cells in tuberculosis. The overall study: CD1B tetramers identified T cells specific for mycobacterial lipid GMM. This South African cohort compared adolescents with or without latent tuberculosis against adults with active tuberculosis. Overall study results and limits: Smaller distances to GMM-specific TCRs suggested their expansion in active tuberculosis.

Germline trimming cut 4 bases from V and 11 bases from J; bases unmatched to any gene: 6. The V gene's germline CDR1 is SNHLY and CDR2 FYNNEI. CDR3 length: 12 residues. This table comes from immunoSEQ multiplex PCR, and its TCRdb copy is limited to in-frame clones, with some not included. Of tens of thousands of clones listed, about 96% are singletons. For this clone: Its antigen is undetermined.

On average about 100,000 T cells per donor were immunosequenced. The source material was PBMCs. The TCR was taken from a donor under 30 with latent tuberculosis or without tuberculosis infection. The gene calls are TRBV2 and TRBJ2-7; 9 bases are a match to TRBD2. The CDR3 region is CASSAASGMEYF. The CDR3 DNA reads as TGTGCCAGCAGTGCGGCTAGCGGGATGGAGTACTTC.